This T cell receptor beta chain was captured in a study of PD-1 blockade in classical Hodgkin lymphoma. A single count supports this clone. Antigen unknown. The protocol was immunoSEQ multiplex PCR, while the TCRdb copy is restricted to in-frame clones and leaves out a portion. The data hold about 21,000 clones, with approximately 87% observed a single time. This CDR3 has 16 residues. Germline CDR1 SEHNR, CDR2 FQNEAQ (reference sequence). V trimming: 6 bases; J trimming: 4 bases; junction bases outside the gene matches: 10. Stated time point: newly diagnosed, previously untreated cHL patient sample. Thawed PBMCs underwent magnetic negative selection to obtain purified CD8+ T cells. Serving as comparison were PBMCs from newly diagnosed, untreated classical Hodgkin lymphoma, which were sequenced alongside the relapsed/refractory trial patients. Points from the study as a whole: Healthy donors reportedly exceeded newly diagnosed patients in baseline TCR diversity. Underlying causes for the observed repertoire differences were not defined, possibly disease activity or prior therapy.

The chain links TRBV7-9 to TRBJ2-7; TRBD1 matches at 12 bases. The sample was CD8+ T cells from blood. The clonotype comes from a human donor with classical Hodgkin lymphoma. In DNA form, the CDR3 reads TGTGCCAGCAGTCCGCCCGGGACAGGGGGCCCATACGAGCAGTACTTC. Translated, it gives CASSPPGTGGPYEQYF.